These 7 T cell receptor beta chains were sequenced from one sample in a study of blood T cells in healthy people across ages. Through a sample-barcoded 5' primer and a J-beta primer mix, a second PCR was run for about 6 to 12 cycles. In TCRdb, the 5' RACE reads were re-called with MiXCR into one record per CDR3 protein. The sample consists of 1.4 million to 1.5 million distinct CDR3 sequences, about 43% of them appearing once. Sample: blood. Receptor source: a woman between 18 and 29 years old in good health.

This chain connects TRBV6-5 to TRBJ1-2, with D unresolved. There are 17 residues in the CDR3. Germline V gives CDR1 MNHEY, CDR2 SVGAGI. Between the trimmed V and J ends, which lost 4 bases and 6 bases, there was a span of 24 bases. The CDR3 DNA sequence: TGTGCCAGCAGTTCTGTTTATATGCTACGAGGCAGAGATGGCTACACCTTC. This translates into CASSSVYMLRGRDGYTF.

A few counts support this clonotype. The V call is TRBV5-1, the J call TRBJ2-5; D possibly uses TRBD1 or TRBD2 (7 bases each). Germline lookup yields CDR1 SGHRS and CDR2 YFSETQ. Trimming took off 1 base at V and 5 bases at J, with 18 bases between the two ends. The CDR3 covers 16 residues. CDR3 sequence: CASSLTPGQGGETQYF. The CDR3 nucleotides are TGCGCCAGCAGCTTGACACCGGGTCAGGGGGGGGAGACCCAGTACTTC.

A few counts support this clonotype. The chain recombines TRBV12-3 or TRBV12-4 with TRBJ2-2; maybe TRBD2 (7 bases). V was shortened by 4 bases and J by 6 bases, with 9 bases between the two germline ends. There are 13 residues in the CDR3. DNA for the CDR3: TGTGCCAGCAGTTCGGGGGGCCCCGGGGAGCTGTTTTTT. This codes for CASSSGGPGELFF.

This rearrangement joins TRBV3-1 to TRBJ2-7; 9 nucleotides align to TRBD2. J gave up 7 bases and V 1 base, and 8 bases lay outside the gene matches. The CDR3 sequence is 15 residues long. CDR1 is LGHDT and CDR2 is YNNKEL in the germline V gene (reference sequence). The CDR3 reads CASSQGIAGDNEQYF. The CDR3 DNA reads as TGTGCCAGCAGCCAAGGGATAGCGGGAGACAATGAGCAGTACTTC.

The genes are TRBV5-6 and TRBJ2-3; TRBD2 matches at 14 bases. The junction had 8 bases not matched to a gene; V was cut back by 4 bases and J by 4 bases. The CDR3 is made up of 17 amino acids. Germline CDR1 is SGHDT and CDR2 is YYEEEE. CDR3 nucleotide sequence: TGTGCCAGCAGCGCGGAGACTAGCGGGAGGGCCCCAGATACGCAGTATTTT. Its translation is CASSAETSGRAPDTQYF.

The sample holds one count of this clonotype. This chain joins TRBV2 and TRBJ1-6; 7 nucleotides match TRBD1. Trimming removed 6 bases from V and 8 bases from J; junction bases left unmatched: 7. The CDR3 loop spans 14 amino acids. Germline CDR1 is SNHLY and CDR2 is FYNNEI. The CDR3 DNA reads TGTGCCAGCAGAAATACAGGGGAGGATTCACCCCTCCACTTT. This sequence encodes CASRNTGEDSPLHF.

The chain uses TRBV7-9 and TRBJ2-3; TRBD2 agrees at 7 bases. The CDR3 has 15 residues. Germline V lookup: CDR1 SEHNR, CDR2 FQNEAQ (reference sequence). Germline trimming cut 4 bases from V and 0 bases from J; bases unmatched to any gene: 4. This CDR3 reads CASSSGLGSTDTQYF. The CDR3 DNA follows: TGTGCCAGCAGCTCCGGACTAGGAAGCACAGATACGCAGTATTTT.